The clone carrying this T cell receptor beta chain came up a few times. Its antigen is undetermined. Profiled with immunoSEQ multiplex PCR; TCRdb holds only in-frame clones, not every one. The sample carries more than 2,000 clones, 22% recorded once. The data were taken from a study of T cells in localized non-small cell lung cancer. Notes on the study in general: Tumor trailed uninvolved adjacent lung in T cell clonality, which peaked there. Density of T cells in blood, when higher, went with longer overall survival. Investigators sequenced only a single tumor region, leaving heterogeneity possible. Adjacent lung exhibited a median of approximately 59 among the 100 most abundant tumor clones.

This CDR3 is built from 14 residues. Trimming stripped 5 bases from V and 2 bases from J, with 13 bases between. The germline CDR1 and CDR2 sequences are LNHDA and SQIVND (reference sequence). This rearrangement joins TRBV19 to TRBJ2-7, with D perhaps TRBD1 (5 bases). The sequence derives from a male donor older than 55 with stage I squamous cell lung carcinoma. Sequenced material: normal lung tissue next to the tumor, taken before any cancer treatment. The CDR3: CASSPVQGAYEQYF. The CDR3 DNA sequence: TGTGCCAGTAGTCCCGTCCAAGGGGCCTACGAGCAGTACTTC.